This T cell receptor (beta chain) was captured by sequencing in a study of blood T cell repertoires in COVID-19. The V gene lost 5 bases and the J gene lost 6 bases, with 14 bases spanning the gap. Per germline, CDR1 SNHLY and CDR2 FYNNEI. This CDR3 comprises 14 residues. Enrollees, about 18 to 89 years old, lived in approximately 25 US areas. Cohort 3 donors were reported recovered after two negative PCRs, clearance, or symptom resolution. Authors' processing steps: Scientists estimated how many nucleated cells there were by amplifying reference gene primers. Assay: immunoSEQ multiplex PCR; the TCRdb copy retains only in-frame clones and omits some. That table is the source of V, J and clone size, and D and trimming were worked out from the DNA. The repertoire holds 170,000 or so clones, around 73% seen once, with 17% in the top ten.

The rearrangement uses TRBV2 and TRBJ1-5; D remains unclear. Material for sequencing was PBMCs or T cells enriched from blood (not recorded which). The TCR originated in a woman aged 50 to 65 who had recovered from COVID-19. CDR3 DNA sequence: TGTGCCAGCAGTTATTTGAATGGCGGTCAGCCCCAGCATTTT. Translating it yields CASSYLNGGQPQHF.